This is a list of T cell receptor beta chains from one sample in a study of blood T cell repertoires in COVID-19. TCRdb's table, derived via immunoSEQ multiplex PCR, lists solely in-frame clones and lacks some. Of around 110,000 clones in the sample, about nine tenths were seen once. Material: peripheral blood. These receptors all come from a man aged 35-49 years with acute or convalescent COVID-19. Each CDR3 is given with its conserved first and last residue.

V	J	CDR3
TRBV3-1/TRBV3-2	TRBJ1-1	CASSYRAGTMNPNEAFF
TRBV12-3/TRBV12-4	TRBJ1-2	CASSFQENYGYTF
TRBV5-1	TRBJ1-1	CASSLASGNTEAFF
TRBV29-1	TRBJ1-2	CSVGAKGSVNYGYTF
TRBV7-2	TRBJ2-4	CASSSSSGGDIQYF
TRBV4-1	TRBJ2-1	CASSQPTGSSYNEQFF
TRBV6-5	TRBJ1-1	CAIARDRDTEAFF
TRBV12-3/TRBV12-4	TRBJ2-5	CASRSGIQETQYF
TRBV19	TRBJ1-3	CASGADGNTIYF
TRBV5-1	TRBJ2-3	CASSEGVGTDTQYF
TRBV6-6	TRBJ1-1	CASSSPGGRNTEAFF
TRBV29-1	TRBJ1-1	CSVGTARGTEAFF
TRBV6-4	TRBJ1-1	CASRSTDMNTEAFF
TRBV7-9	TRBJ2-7	CASSLDGTPYEQYF
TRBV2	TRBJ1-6	CASRTWGTGTSPLHF
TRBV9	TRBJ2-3	CASSAFGGSTDTQYF
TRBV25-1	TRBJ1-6	CASSEAGGPGSPLHF
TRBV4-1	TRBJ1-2	CASSRPTGELWGYTF
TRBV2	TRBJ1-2	CASSEGLGGYGYTF
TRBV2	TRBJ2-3	CASRSLEATQYF
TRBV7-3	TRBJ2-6	CASSPGRGANVLTF
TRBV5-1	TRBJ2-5	CASSFGGTAQETQYF
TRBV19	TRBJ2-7	CASSPRQGRSYEQYF
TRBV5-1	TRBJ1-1	CASSFDGQGAGNTEAFF
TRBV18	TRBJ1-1	CASSPEGGDTEAFF
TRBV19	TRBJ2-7	CASSNQGWDEQYF
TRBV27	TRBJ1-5	CASSLSTDSGGHQPQHF
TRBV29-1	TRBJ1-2	CSVVRGPDYGYTF
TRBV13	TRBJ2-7	CASRSGFSYEQYF
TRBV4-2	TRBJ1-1	CASSPPDAPQNTEAFF
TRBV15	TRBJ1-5	CATSRDRVGNQPQHF
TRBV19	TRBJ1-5	CASSGTGGRQPQHF
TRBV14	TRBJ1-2	CASSPVGTGTNYGYTF
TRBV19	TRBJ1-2	CASSTGGGSYGYTF
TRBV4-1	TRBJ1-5	CASSQDLVNQPQHF
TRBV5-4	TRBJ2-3	CASSFSGTGQGGDTQYF
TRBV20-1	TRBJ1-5	CSASIPGGFSNQPQHF